The following is a TCR beta chain sequence with its context. The sample originates from a study of blood T cell repertoires in COVID-19. The wider study: Whether acute or convalescent, the COVID-19 samples came from the United States, Italy and Spain. T cells, B-cell-depleted T cells, or PBMCs provided the cDNA or gDNA that served as material.

As processed by the authors: For nucleated cells, counts were estimated from reference gene primer amplification. The repertoire was sequenced with immunoSEQ multiplex PCR; TCRdb's copy has only in-frame clones and lacks some. The DNA gave D and trimming, while V, J and clone size come from that table. The sample carries more than 85,000 clones, 70% to 90% recorded once. The CDR3 spans 13 residues. Germline CDR1 is SGDLS and CDR2 is YYNGEE. The ends were cut back, 5 bases at V and 6 bases at J, with 11 bases in the middle. The chain couples TRBV9 to TRBJ1-4; D possibly corresponds to TRBD1 (5 bases). Specimen: peripheral blood. The clonotype originates from a man aged 50-59 years with active COVID-19. The CDR3 spells CASSAGLHEKLFF. Here the CDR3 DNA reads TGTGCCAGCAGTGCGGGGCTTCATGAAAAACTGTTTTTT.